The present T cell receptor (beta chain) was sequenced within a study of blood T cell repertoires in COVID-19. On the study more broadly: COVID-19 samples from acute and convalescent phases originated in the United States, Italy and Spain. Nucleic acid was either cDNA or gDNA, and it came from T cells, B-cell-depleted T cells, or PBMCs.

In the original analysis: Reference gene primer amplification yielded estimated nucleated cell counts. Sequencing was performed with immunoSEQ multiplex PCR; in TCRdb, only in-frame clones are kept and a portion is missing. Clone size and the V and J calls come from that table; the DNA yielded D and trimming. The repertoire has 250,000 to 300,000 clones, about 86% of them found once; the top ten carry roughly 4%. Unmatched junction bases numbered 7, after V lost 1 base and J lost 8 bases. The CDR3 spans 16 residues. CDR1 is KGHSH and CDR2 is LQKENI in the germline V gene. Participant reports of clinical history set cohort assignment.

The chain recombines TRBV18 with TRBJ2-1; 11 nucleotides agree with TRBD2. The sequencing sample was made of PBMCs or T cells enriched from blood (not recorded which). The receptor was isolated from a man aged 25-40 years with acute COVID-19. CDR3 sequence reads: CASSPQTSGARDEQFF. CDR3 sequence (DNA): TGTGCCAGCTCACCACAGACTAGCGGGGCTAGAGATGAGCAGTTCTTC. Combining the CDR3 with reference TRBV18 and TRBJ2-1 gives the whole variable domain NAGVMQNPRHLVRRRGQEARLRCSPMKGHSHVYWYRQLPEEGLKFMVYLQKENIIDESGMPKERFSAEFPKEGPSILRIQQVVRGDSAAYFCASSPQTSGARDEQFFGPGTRLTVL.